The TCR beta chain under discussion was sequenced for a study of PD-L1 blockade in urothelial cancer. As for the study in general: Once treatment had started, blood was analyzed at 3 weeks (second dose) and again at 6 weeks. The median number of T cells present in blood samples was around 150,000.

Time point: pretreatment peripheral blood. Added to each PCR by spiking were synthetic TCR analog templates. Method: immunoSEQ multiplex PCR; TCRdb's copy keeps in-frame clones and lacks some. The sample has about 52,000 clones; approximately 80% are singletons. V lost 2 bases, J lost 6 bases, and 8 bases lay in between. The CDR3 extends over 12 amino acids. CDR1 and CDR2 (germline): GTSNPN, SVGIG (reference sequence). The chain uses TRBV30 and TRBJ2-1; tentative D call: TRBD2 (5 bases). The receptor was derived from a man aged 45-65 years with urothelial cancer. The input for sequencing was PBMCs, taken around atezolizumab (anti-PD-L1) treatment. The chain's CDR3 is CAWSRTSNEQFF. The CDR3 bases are TGTGCCTGGAGTAGGACTTCCAATGAGCAGTTCTTC.